This T cell receptor (beta chain) stems from a study of blood T cell repertoires in COVID-19. The table came from immunoSEQ multiplex PCR; TCRdb's copy has only in-frame clones and leaves some out. The profile covers about 300,000 clones, with around 92% appearing a single time and about 6.8% taken by the ten largest. The CDR3 has 12 residues. The V and J ends lost 2 bases and 1 base respectively, with 5 bases between them. Germline CDR1 is SQVTM and CDR2 is ANQGSEA. The TCR comes from a man aged 18 to 35 who had recovered from COVID-19. Sequences were obtained from peripheral blood. J is TRBJ1-2 and V is TRBV29-1; D is unclear. In DNA form, the CDR3 reads TGCAGCGTTGAATCGGGTAACTATGGCTACACCTTC. This gives the protein CSVESGNYGYTF.